The present TCR beta chain was sequenced within a study of blood T cell repertoires in COVID-19 (TCRdb year 2020). Regarding the complete study: ImmuneRACE Cohort 3 recovered participants were defined by two consecutive negative NP/OP PCR tests, healthcare professional clearance, or symptom resolution. Collaborator samples came from the United States, Italy and Spain and covered acute and convalescent phases of COVID-19. The material from the prospective study consisted of cDNA or gDNA derived from T cells, B-cell-depleted T cells, or PBMCs. Deeply sampled blood TCRbeta repertoires from subjects exposed to, actively infected with, or recovered from COVID-19 were included in the dataset. The repertoires were released in a freely available public database meant as a resource for research on the immune response to SARS-CoV-2. Samples were obtained from the ongoing ImmuneRACE study (first 160 participants) and from 1,254 subjects provided by 6 global collaborators. The sample metadata nearly always contained a de-identified subject ID, COVID-19 status, age in years and sex. Where available, HLA class I and class II types were taken from metadata supplied by the sample provider and were not determined by assay-based typing.

TCRbeta CDR3 regions were amplified from genomic DNA using the immunoSEQ Assay, a bias-controlled multiplex PCR. The published analysis was carried out like this. The number of nucleated cells in each sample was estimated by amplification of reference gene primers within the assay. Sequence reads were collapsed and filtered to measure the absolute abundance of every unique TCRbeta CDR3 rearrangement. Productive Simpson clonality was computed per sample as the square root of Simpson's diversity index over productive rearrangements. TCRdb limited this immuneACCESS table to in-frame rearrangements with V and J called. A share of clones is missing; checked studies link under half to unresolved V genes, and the rest is unexplained. V and J calls and clone size are given by that table; D and trimming were obtained from the DNA. This sample has 150,000 to 200,000 clones in its table, and around 87% of those were observed once. Around 23% of the sample comes from the top ten.

Here is what the overall study found, with its caveats: The amount of clinical and demographic metadata varied by source and participant and was provided uncurated.

CDR1 and CDR2, looked up from the germline V gene, are SGHRS and YFSETQ. V was cut back by 7 bases and J by 3 bases, leaving a gap of 8 bases between them. The CDR3 runs 11 amino acids, cysteine and phenylalanine included. Only the CDR3 region is kept as DNA, spanning 33 bases read in frame from base 1. With respect to this clone: The antigen this receptor binds is unknown. Base qualities are not provided; no much larger clone lies one nucleotide away.

In the prospective study, participants were roughly 18 to 100 years old, resided in about two dozen geographic areas of the United States, and were enrolled through a virtual design. In the prospective study, participants were assigned to cohorts based on the clinical history participants reported in a screening survey and a study questionnaire. Mobile phlebotomists in the prospective study collected whole blood, serum and a nasopharyngeal or oropharyngeal swab from every participant. Over a roughly 2-month period, participants in the prospective study had the option of providing additional blood draws and questionnaires. Before DNA extraction, blood samples from the prospective study were shipped at room temperature or frozen.

Sample: PBMCs or T cells enriched from blood (not recorded which). This clonotype was obtained from a woman in her forties in a cohort exposed to, infected with or recovered from COVID-19 (not recorded which). The chain employs TRBV5-1 and TRBJ2-7, with a tentative D gene TRBD1 over 5 matching bases. The nucleotides read TGCGCCAGCCCCCAGGGCTACGAGCAGTACTTC. It is translated as CASPQGYEQYF.